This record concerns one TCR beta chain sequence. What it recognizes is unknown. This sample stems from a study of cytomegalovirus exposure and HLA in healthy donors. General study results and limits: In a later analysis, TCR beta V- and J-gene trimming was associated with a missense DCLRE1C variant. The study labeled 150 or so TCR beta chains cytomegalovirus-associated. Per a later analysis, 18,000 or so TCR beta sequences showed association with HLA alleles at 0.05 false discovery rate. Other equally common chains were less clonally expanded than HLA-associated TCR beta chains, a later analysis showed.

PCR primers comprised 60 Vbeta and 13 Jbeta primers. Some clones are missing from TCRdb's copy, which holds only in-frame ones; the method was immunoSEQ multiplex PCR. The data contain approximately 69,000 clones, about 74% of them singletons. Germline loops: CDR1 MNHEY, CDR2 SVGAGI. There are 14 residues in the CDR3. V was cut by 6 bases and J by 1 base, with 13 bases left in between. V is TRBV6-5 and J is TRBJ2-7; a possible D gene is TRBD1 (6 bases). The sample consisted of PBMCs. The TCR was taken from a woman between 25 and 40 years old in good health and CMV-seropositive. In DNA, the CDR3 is TGTGCCAGCAGCCTTGACAGGATATCCTACGAGCAGTACTTC. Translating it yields CASSLDRISYEQYF.